A single sample is the source of the 30 T cell receptor beta chains below, sequenced in a study of response to subunit inactivated influenza vaccine. In TCRdb, the RT-PCR reads were re-called with MiXCR into one record per CDR3 protein. The sample lists around 300,000 distinct CDR3 sequences; 22% were seen once. The sample here was PBMCs from blood, taken roughly 20 months after vaccination. The receptors were gathered from a man in his fifties or sixties who received an inactivated influenza vaccine.

CDR3 region: CASSQIDREYGYTF. The CDR3 DNA reads TGTGCCAGCAGCCAGATCGACAGGGAATATGGCTACACCTTC. This chain links TRBV7-6 with TRBJ1-2, with 7 bases identical to TRBD1. This CDR3 is built from 14 residues. Looked up from germline, CDR1 is SGHVS and CDR2 is FNYEAQ. Losses at the gene ends were 5 bases for V and 5 bases for J; bases not matched to a gene: 8.

The chain joins TRBV7-2 to TRBJ2-2; the D is unclear. The CDR3 contains 14 residues. CDR1 SGHTA and CDR2 FQGNSA come from the germline V gene. Trimming shortened V by 5 bases and J by 4 bases, and 11 bases separated the two germline ends. The CDR3 region is CASSPVMFTGELFF. The CDR3 coding sequence is TGTGCCAGCAGCCCCGTAATGTTCACCGGGGAGCTGTTTTTT.

In this sample, this clonotype turned up a few times. The chain carries TRBV7-9 and TRBJ1-1; no clear D. Germline lookup yields CDR1 SEHNR and CDR2 FQNEAQ (reference sequence). The CDR3 contains 16 residues. V lost 5 bases and J lost 1, with 17 bases in between. The CDR3 spells CASSLHGRSGNTEAFF. CDR3 coding DNA: TGTGCCAGCAGCCTACATGGGCGGTCAGGGAACACTGAAGCTTTCTTT.

The V gene is TRBV28, the J gene TRBJ1-1; D not certain. Trimming removed 3 bases from V and 0 bases from J, with 8 bases in between. This CDR3 region has 14 residues. The germline V gene has CDR1 MDHEN and CDR2 SYDVKM. CDR3 amino acids: CASSFDTLNTEAFF. The DNA of the CDR3 is TGTGCCAGCAGTTTTGACACCTTGAACACTGAAGCTTTCTTT.

V usage is TRBV20-1 and J usage is TRBJ2-1; no clear D. CDR3 length: 11 residues. CDR1 and CDR2 from the germline V gene are DFQATT and SNEGSKA (reference sequence). Trimming removed 3 bases from V and 4 bases from J, with 4 bases in between. CDR3 nucleotides: TGCAGTGCTAGTATTTACAATGAGCAGTTCTTC. It translates to CSASIYNEQFF.

This clonotype has just a few counts. The rearrangement uses TRBV6-2 or TRBV6-3 and TRBJ1-2; 7 positions match TRBD1. Germline loops: CDR1 MNHEY, CDR2 SVGEGT. V was clipped by 4 bases and J by 2 bases; unmatched bases: 4. The length of the CDR3 is 14 residues. As DNA, the CDR3 is TGTGCCAGCAGTTGGGACAGCGGAAACTATGGCTACACCTTC. Translation gives CASSWDSGNYGYTF.

A few counts support this clonotype. The chain carries TRBV20-1 and TRBJ1-4, with 10 bases fitting TRBD1. V trimming: 3 bases; J trimming: 8 bases; junction bases outside the gene matches: 6. Per germline, CDR1 DFQATT and CDR2 SNEGSKA (reference sequence). The CDR3 extends over 14 amino acids. As DNA, the CDR3 is TGCAGTGCTAGTCGGACAGGGGGTAGCGAAAAACTGTTTTTT. It encodes CSASRTGGSEKLFF.

In its sample, this clonotype was seen a few times. This chain connects TRBV5-1 to TRBJ1-6; D gene unclear. V was shortened by 2 bases and J by 7 bases, with 19 bases between the two germline ends. The CDR3 is 17 residues long. Germline V gene lookup returns CDR1 SGHRS and CDR2 YFSETQ. The CDR3 sequence: CASSFGPRRVENSPLHF. CDR3 bases: TGCGCCAGCAGCTTCGGACCGAGGAGGGTGGAGAATTCACCCCTCCACTTT.

This clonotype was observed once. This chain links TRBV27 with TRBJ2-2; D is possibly TRBD2 (6 bases). Trimming shortened V by 2 bases and J by 0 bases, and 22 bases separated the two germline ends. This CDR3 is 20 amino acids long. Germline loops: CDR1 MNHEY, CDR2 SMNVEV (reference sequence). The CDR3 reads CASSLGLGRGIGSNTGELFF. The CDR3, as DNA: TGTGCCAGCAGTTTAGGGTTGGGTCGGGGGATCGGATCGAACACCGGGGAGCTGTTTTTT.

This chain links TRBV5-1 with TRBJ2-3, with D perhaps TRBD2 (6 bases). The V and J ends lost 3 bases and 2 bases respectively, with 16 bases between them. The CDR3 is made up of 16 amino acids. From germline, CDR1 is SGHRS and CDR2 YFSETQ. In DNA form, the CDR3 reads TGCGCCAGCAGCTCCTCCTTGGCGGGGACCACAGATACGCAGTATTTT. Encoded protein: CASSSSLAGTTDTQYF.

The chain carries TRBV20-1 and TRBJ2-3, with D unresolved. V dropped 1 base and J dropped 4 bases, with 9 bases sitting between them. The germline gives CDR1 DFQATT, CDR2 SNEGSKA (reference sequence). The CDR3 contains 13 residues. CDR3 in DNA: TGCAGTGCTAGAGTACGTGGGGCAGATACGCAGTATTTT. The encoded protein is CSARVRGADTQYF.

This clonotype was detected ten times or more. The V gene is TRBV27, the J gene TRBJ1-6, with no clear D. Germline V CDR1 and CDR2: MNHEY, SMNVEV (reference sequence). This CDR3 spans 15 amino acids. Trimming removed 3 bases from V and 1 base from J, with 7 bases in between. The CDR3: CASSFEGSYNSPLHF. CDR3 DNA: TGTGCCAGCAGTTTTGAGGGTTCCTATAATTCACCCCTCCACTTT.

This clonotype showed up just a few times. This chain links TRBV4-1 with TRBJ2-1; D call uncertain. This CDR3 is 14 amino acids long. Germline CDR1 MGHRA, CDR2 YSYEKL. Trimming removed 3 bases at V and 7 bases at J, with 13 bases between. Written as DNA, the CDR3 is TGCGCCAGCAGCCACCCCGGAACAAAGAATGAGCAGTTCTTC. Its protein is CASSHPGTKNEQFF.

This rearrangement joins TRBV29-1 to TRBJ2-3; 7 positions match TRBD1. Trimming removed 6 bases from V and 1 base from J; junction bases left unmatched: 16. The CDR3 sequence is 17 residues long. Germline assignment: CDR1 SQVTM and CDR2 ANQGSEA. The CDR3 here is CSVEPGQLVIGTDTQYF. Written as DNA, the CDR3 is TGCAGCGTCGAACCGGGACAGTTGGTAATCGGCACAGATACGCAGTATTTT.

The genes are TRBV29-1 and TRBJ1-2, with 8 bases matching TRBD1. Germline V gives CDR1 SQVTM, CDR2 ANQGSEA. This CDR3 is built from 15 residues. With V trimmed by 4 bases and J by 4 bases, 11 bases remained unmatched. CDR3 DNA sequence: TGCAGCGTTGTATCTCGAGACAGGGGCATCTATGGCTACACCTTC. The encoded protein is CSVVSRDRGIYGYTF.

The V and J genes are TRBV12-3 or TRBV12-4 and TRBJ1-5; D is unresolved. V lost 6 bases, J lost 4 bases, and 16 bases lay in between. This CDR3 spans 15 amino acids. CDR3 sequence reads: CASRAEIGRNQPQHF. The CDR3 DNA sequence: TGTGCCAGCAGGGCAGAGATTGGGCGGAATCAGCCCCAGCATTTT.

This clonotype was recorded once. V is TRBV4-2 and J is TRBJ2-3; D gene ambiguous. The CDR3 is 15 residues long. V was pared by 0 bases and J by 3 bases, with 10 bases between. Germline V gene sequence: CDR1 LGHNA, CDR2 YNFKEQ. The CDR3 DNA sequence: TGTGCCAGCAGCCAAGACGATGGACCGACAGATACGCAGTATTTT. It encodes CASSQDDGPTDTQYF.

This chain connects TRBV4-1 to TRBJ2-2; D possibly corresponds to TRBD2 (5 bases). V lost 6 bases, J lost 5 bases, and 16 bases lay in between. The germline V gene encodes CDR1 MGHRA and CDR2 YSYEKL. There are 15 residues in the CDR3. CDR3 sequence (DNA): TGCGCCAGCAGGCTACTAGAGACGATAACCGGGGAGCTGTTTTTT. Protein: CASRLLETITGELFF.

The CDR3 DNA reads TGTGCCAGCAGTTTATCCTCCGGGACTAGGGGCTACACCTTC. Its protein product is CASSLSSGTRGYTF. The chain joins TRBV12-3 or TRBV12-4 to TRBJ1-2; perhaps TRBD1 as D (5 bases). CDR3 length: 14 amino acids. The ends were cut back, 2 bases at V and 8 bases at J, with 15 bases in the middle.

This clonotype was observed a few times. The rearrangement joins TRBV5-1 to TRBJ1-2; 10 bases agree with TRBD1. Germline CDR1 is SGHRS and CDR2 is YFSETQ. This CDR3 has 16 amino acids. The ends lost 4 bases at V and 2 bases at J; junction bases unmatched: 8. CDR3 sequence reads: CASSTGTGDNNYGYTF. The DNA of the CDR3 is TGCGCCAGCAGCACCGGGACAGGGGACAACAACTATGGCTACACCTTC.

This clonotype has at least ten counts. This sequence joins TRBV9 and TRBJ1-5; D remains ambiguous. CDR3 length: 15 amino acids. Trimming pared 0 bases from V and 3 bases from J, leaving 10 bases between. Germline V lookup: CDR1 SGDLS, CDR2 YYNGEE. CDR3 sequence reads: CASSVEPVDNQPQHF. CDR3 DNA: TGTGCCAGCAGCGTAGAACCGGTGGACAATCAGCCCCAGCATTTT.

The J gene is TRBJ2-3, the V gene TRBV28; 9 bases are a match to TRBD1. The CDR3 totals 16 residues. Germline trimming cut 6 bases from V and 7 bases from J; bases unmatched to any gene: 14. CDR1 is MDHEN, CDR2 SYDVKM, per germline. As DNA, the CDR3 is TGTGCCAGCAGCCCACCCGGGACAGGGATCTTCCATACGCAGTATTTT. It codes for CASSPPGTGIFHTQYF.

The chain has TRBV7-9 and TRBJ1-1; 7 nucleotides match TRBD1. The CDR3 has 15 residues. J gave up 2 bases and V 3 bases, and 6 bases lay outside the gene matches. Germline V gene data show CDR1 as SEHNR and CDR2 as FQNEAQ (reference sequence). This CDR3 is CASSFSRQGNTEAFF. The CDR3 DNA reads TGTGCCAGCAGCTTCAGTCGACAGGGAAACACTGAAGCTTTCTTT.

This clonotype has a handful of counts. CDR3 bases: TGTGCCAGCAGTGAAGGACTAGTCCTCGAGCGGGCCCAGTACTTC. Protein sequence: CASSEGLVLERAQYF. This chain links TRBV11-2 with TRBJ2-5, with 7 nucleotides matching TRBD2. The CDR3 spans 15 residues. The trim removed 6 bases at V and 9 bases at J, leaving 16 bases unmatched. CDR1 is SGHAT, CDR2 FQNNGV, per germline.

The chain carries TRBV5-1 and TRBJ1-4; the match to TRBD1 covers 7 bases. CDR1 SGHRS and CDR2 YFSETQ come from the germline V gene. The CDR3 has 14 amino acids. V was pared by 1 base and J by 5 bases, with 2 bases of the junction left unmatched. CDR3 DNA: TGCGCCAGCAGCTTGCAACAGGGGAATGAAAAACTGTTTTTT. Its protein product is CASSLQQGNEKLFF.

This clonotype was counted between two and nine times. This chain joins TRBV9 and TRBJ2-7; D is uncertain. The CDR3 covers 13 residues. V lost 4 bases to trimming and J lost 2 bases, with 10 bases between them. Per the germline V gene, CDR1 is SGDLS and CDR2 is YYNGEE. The CDR3 region is CASSPRPAYEQYF. The CDR3 coding sequence is TGTGCCAGCAGCCCTCGGCCAGCCTACGAGCAGTACTTC.

In its sample, this clonotype was seen a few times. The chain links TRBV5-4 to TRBJ1-3, with a possible D match to TRBD1 (5 bases). The CDR3 is made up of 15 amino acids. V lost 4 bases and J lost 0, with 11 bases in between. Germline loops: CDR1 SGHNT, CDR2 YYREEE (reference sequence). CDR3 in amino acids: CASSLRGGSGNTIYF. The DNA of the CDR3 is TGTGCCAGCAGCCTCCGGGGGGGCTCTGGAAACACCATATATTTT.

This clonotype was seen a few times. The V call is TRBV12-3 or TRBV12-4, the J call TRBJ2-1; D possibly uses TRBD1 or TRBD2 (5 bases each). Trimming left V 6 bases short and J 2 bases short, with 14 bases between. This CDR3 has 15 amino acids. The CDR3 DNA reads as TGTGCCAGCAGACCGACCGGGACGACCTACAATGAGCAGTTCTTC. Translated, it gives CASRPTGTTYNEQFF.

This clonotype was counted at least ten times. V gene TRBV3-1 combines with J gene TRBJ1-5, with D uncertain. In germline, CDR1 is LGHDT, CDR2 YNNKEL (reference sequence). The CDR3 runs to 14 residues. V gave up 0 bases and J gave up 6 bases, with 9 bases separating them. CDR3 region: CASSQEGMAQPQHF. The CDR3 DNA reads TGTGCCAGCAGCCAAGAGGGGATGGCTCAGCCCCAGCATTTT.

In its sample, this clonotype was seen many times. In DNA, the CDR3 is TGCAGTGCTAGAGGAGAGGACCGGGGGAGCTCCTACAATGAGCAGTTCTTC. Translation gives CSARGEDRGSSYNEQFF. V and J are TRBV20-1 and TRBJ2-1, with D possibly matching TRBD2 (6 bases). This CDR3 contains 17 residues. V gave up 1 base and J gave up 0 bases, with 16 bases separating them. CDR1 is DFQATT and CDR2 is SNEGSKA in the germline V gene (reference sequence).